The 13 T cell receptor beta chains given below trace back to one sample, sequenced in a study of blood T cells in healthy people across ages. Together with a sample-barcoded 5' primer, a J-beta primer mix was included in a second PCR lasting about 7 to 11 cycles. TCRdb processed the 5' RACE reads anew with MiXCR; each CDR3 protein has one entry. The sample lists over a million distinct CDR3 sequences, around 42% occurring once. Sequences were obtained from blood. The receptors were sampled from a woman aged 18-29 years in good health.

This clonotype has a handful of counts. This chain joins TRBV20-1 and TRBJ2-7; D is unresolved. The ends were cut back, 4 bases at V and 1 base at J, with 5 bases in the middle. In germline, CDR1 is DFQATT, CDR2 SNEGSKA (reference sequence). The CDR3 has 11 residues. CDR3 region: CSATPSYEQYF. CDR3 bases: TGCAGTGCTACTCCTTCCTACGAGCAGTACTTC.

With respect to this clonotype: A junction boundary mismatches the germline segment, possibly from a read error. This chain joins TRBV6-5 and TRBJ2-7; the match to TRBD2 covers 8 bases. CDR1 and CDR2 from the germline V gene are MNHEY and SVGAGI. This CDR3 region has 14 residues. CDR3 DNA: TGTGGCAGCAGAATTAGCGGGATTTCCTACGAGCAGTACTTT. This encodes CGSRISGISYEQYF.

The chain is built from TRBV9 and TRBJ1-2; tentatively, D is TRBD1 (5 bases). The CDR3 spans 14 residues. V shed 3 bases and J shed 6 bases, with 15 bases lying between them. Germline values: CDR1 SGDLS, CDR2 YYNGEE. The CDR3 spells CASSGSWGGDGYTF. DNA of the CDR3: TGTGCCAGCAGCGGTAGTTGGGGGGGGGATGGCTACACCTTC. The whole variable domain, filled in from reference TRBV9 and TRBJ1-2, reads DSGVTQTPKHLITATGQRVTLRCSPRSGDLSVYWYQQSLDQGLQFLIQYYNGEERAKGNILERFSAQQFPDLHSELNLSSLELGDSALYFCASSGSWGGDGYTFGSGTRLTVV.

J is TRBJ2-3 and V is TRBV27; D perhaps matches TRBD1 (6 bases). Trimming cost V 6 bases and J 2 bases, with 15 bases left between them. The CDR3 is made up of 15 amino acids. Germline V gives CDR1 MNHEY, CDR2 SMNVEV (reference sequence). The CDR3 region is CASSSAQGPTDTQYF. The CDR3 region has the DNA TGTGCCAGCAGCTCTGCGCAGGGGCCCACAGATACGCAGTATTTT.

At least ten counts were recorded for this clonotype. V gene TRBV10-3 combines with J gene TRBJ2-7; D ambiguous. CDR3 length: 11 residues. The germline V gene has CDR1 ENHRY and CDR2 SYGVKD. V lost 4 bases to trimming and J lost 2 bases, with 3 bases between them. The CDR3 spells CAISGTYEQYF. Written as DNA, the CDR3 is TGTGCCATCAGTGGGACCTACGAGCAGTACTTC.

The rearrangement joins TRBV6-6 to TRBJ2-1; D ambiguous. Per germline, CDR1 MNHNY and CDR2 SVGAGI (reference sequence). CDR3 length: 13 amino acids. The CDR3 protein is CHYSPSSYNEQFF. In DNA, the CDR3 is TGTCATTACTCCCCCTCGTCCTACAATGAGCAGTTCTTC.

This clonotype has a handful of counts. V and J are TRBV11-2 and TRBJ2-7, with 7 nucleotides matching TRBD2. Looked up from germline, CDR1 is SGHAT and CDR2 is FQNNGV. J was trimmed by 1 base and V by 0 bases; bases with no gene match: 9. The CDR3 length is 17 residues. The CDR3 loop reads CASSLDLGGSPSYEQYF. The CDR3 nucleotides read TGTGCCAGCAGCTTAGATTTAGGCGGGAGCCCGTCCTACGAGCAGTACTTC.

The chain employs TRBV20-1 and TRBJ2-3; D not resolved. The CDR3 runs to 13 residues. Germline V gene data show CDR1 as DFQATT and CDR2 as SNEGSKA (reference sequence). V lost 5 bases, J lost 1 base, and 10 bases lay in between. Here the CDR3 reads CSAYQSRTDTQYF. Here the CDR3 DNA reads TGCAGTGCTTATCAGTCCCGCACAGATACGCAGTATTTT.

In the case of this clonotype: Given a much more abundant clone one base away, this may be a read error. As DNA, the CDR3 is TGTGCCAGCAGCCGGACAGTCTACGAGCAGTACGTC. As protein: CASSRTVYEQYV. V gene TRBV7-9 combines with J gene TRBJ2-7; possibly TRBD1 for D (6 bases). V gave up 5 bases and J gave up 3 bases, with 8 bases separating them. This CDR3 comprises 12 residues. The germline V gene has CDR1 SEHNR and CDR2 FQNEAQ (reference sequence).

In this sample, this clonotype turned up a few times. J is TRBJ2-7 and V is TRBV29-1, with TRBD1 identical over 8 bases. The CDR3 sequence is 14 residues long. The J segment lost 1 base and the V segment lost 4 bases, leaving 6 bases of the junction unmatched. Germline CDR1 and CDR2: SQVTM and ANQGSEA. CDR3: CSVVTQGASYEQYF. CDR3 DNA sequence: TGCAGCGTTGTTACCCAGGGGGCATCCTACGAGCAGTACTTC.

This clonotype was counted between two and nine times. A much bigger clone sits one base away, suggesting this may be a read error. The CDR3 spells CASSDASGGNEQFF. CDR3 in DNA: TGTGCCAGCAGTGACGCGTCCGGGGGAAATGAGCAGTTCTTC. V is TRBV6-4 and J is TRBJ2-1; possible D gene TRBD2, 6 bases. V was clipped by 2 bases and J by 7 bases, with 12 bases between them. The CDR3 length is 14 residues. Germline V gene sequence: CDR1 MRHNA, CDR2 SNTAGT.

The V gene is TRBV6-2 or TRBV6-3, the J gene TRBJ2-7; TRBD1 matches 7 bases. The CDR3 has 19 amino acids. Germline CDR1 MNHEY, CDR2 SVGEGT. V lost 6 bases, J lost 2 bases, and 22 bases stayed unmatched. In DNA form, the CDR3 reads TGTGCCAGCAGCTGGGACAGCGAGGTCTTCCACCGCCGAACCTACGAGCAGTACTTC. Its translation is CASSWDSEVFHRRTYEQYF.

The CDR3 sequence: CSAQNTGAEAFF. The DNA of the CDR3 is TGCAGTGCACAGAACACCGGGGCTGAAGCTTTCTTT. The chain combines TRBV20-1 with TRBJ1-1; D unclear. Trimming removed 6 bases from V and 6 bases from J, with 14 bases in between. In germline, CDR1 is DFQATT, CDR2 SNEGSKA (reference sequence). The CDR3 totals 12 residues.